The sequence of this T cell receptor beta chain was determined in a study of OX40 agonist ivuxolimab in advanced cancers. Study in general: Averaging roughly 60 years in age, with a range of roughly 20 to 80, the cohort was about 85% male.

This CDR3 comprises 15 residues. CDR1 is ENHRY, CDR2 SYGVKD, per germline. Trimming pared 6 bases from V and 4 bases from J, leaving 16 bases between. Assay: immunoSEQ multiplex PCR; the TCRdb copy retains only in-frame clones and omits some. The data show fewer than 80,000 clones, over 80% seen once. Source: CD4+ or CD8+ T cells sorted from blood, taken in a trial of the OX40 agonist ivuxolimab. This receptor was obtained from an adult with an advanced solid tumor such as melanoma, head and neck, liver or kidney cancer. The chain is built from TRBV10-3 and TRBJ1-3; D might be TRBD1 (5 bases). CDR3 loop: CAISSIRASGNTIYF. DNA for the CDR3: TGTGCCATCAGCTCCATCAGGGCATCCGGAAACACCATATATTTT.